This record looks at one T cell receptor beta chain sequence and its context. Its matching antigen is unknown. Only in-frame clones appear in the TCRdb table, and some are missing; sequencing was by immunoSEQ multiplex PCR. The table records roughly 110,000 clones, 89% of them present only once. Germline loops: CDR1 SGHRS, CDR2 YFSETQ. V lost 0 bases, J lost 7 bases, and 19 bases lay in between. The CDR3 is 16 residues long. This entry is derived from a study of T cell responses to AZD1222 COVID-19 vaccine. Study background: Doses given second, at about 4 or about 12 weeks, were pooled. General study results and limits: Per reports, nearly half of all spike-specific TCRs target regions that are unmutated in variants. It was only 6 or 7 AZD1222 recipients who were seropositive at baseline. Receipt of two AZD1222 doses was followed by a rise in Spike-specific TCR breadth and depth.

The chain carries TRBV5-1 and TRBJ1-2, with D maybe TRBD1 (6 bases). The input for sequencing was peripheral blood, taken on day 0 of AZD1222 vaccination. The sequence derives from an adult in good health. The CDR3 nucleotides read TGCGCCAGCAGCTTGGCCCCCGGACAGCGAAGCGGTGGCTACACCTTC. This encodes CASSLAPGQRSGGYTF.